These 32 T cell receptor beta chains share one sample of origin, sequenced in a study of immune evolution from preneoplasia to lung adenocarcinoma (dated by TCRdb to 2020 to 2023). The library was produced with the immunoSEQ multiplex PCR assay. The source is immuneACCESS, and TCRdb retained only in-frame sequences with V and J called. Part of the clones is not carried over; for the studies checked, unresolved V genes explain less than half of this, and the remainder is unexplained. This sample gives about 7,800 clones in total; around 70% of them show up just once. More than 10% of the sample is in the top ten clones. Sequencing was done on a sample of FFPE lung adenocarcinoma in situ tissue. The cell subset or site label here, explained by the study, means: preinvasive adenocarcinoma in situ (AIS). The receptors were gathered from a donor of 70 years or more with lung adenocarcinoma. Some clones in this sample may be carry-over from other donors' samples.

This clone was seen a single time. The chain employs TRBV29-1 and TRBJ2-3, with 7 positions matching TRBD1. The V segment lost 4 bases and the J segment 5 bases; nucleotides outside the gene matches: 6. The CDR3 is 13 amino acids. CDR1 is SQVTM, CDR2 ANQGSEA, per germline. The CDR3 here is CSVGQGKRDTQYF. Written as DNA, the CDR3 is TGCAGCGTTGGACAGGGAAAGAGAGATACGCAGTATTTT.

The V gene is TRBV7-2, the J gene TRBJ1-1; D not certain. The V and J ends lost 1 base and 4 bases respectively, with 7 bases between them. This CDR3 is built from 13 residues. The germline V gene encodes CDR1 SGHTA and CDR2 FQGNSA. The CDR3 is CASSLGQATEAFF. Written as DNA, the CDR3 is TGTGCCAGCAGCTTAGGGCAGGCCACTGAAGCTTTCTTT.

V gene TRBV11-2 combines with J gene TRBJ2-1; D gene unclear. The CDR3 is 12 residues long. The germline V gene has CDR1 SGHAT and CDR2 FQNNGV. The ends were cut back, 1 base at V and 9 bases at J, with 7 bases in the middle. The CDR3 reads CASSLVLGEQFF. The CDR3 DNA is TGTGCCAGCAGCTTAGTTCTCGGTGAGCAGTTCTTC.

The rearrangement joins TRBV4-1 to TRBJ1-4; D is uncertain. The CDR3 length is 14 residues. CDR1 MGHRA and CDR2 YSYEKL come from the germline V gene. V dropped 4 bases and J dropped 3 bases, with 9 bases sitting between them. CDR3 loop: CASSPPESNEKLFF. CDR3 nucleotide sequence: TGCGCCAGCAGCCCCCCGGAGTCTAATGAAAAACTGTTTTTT.

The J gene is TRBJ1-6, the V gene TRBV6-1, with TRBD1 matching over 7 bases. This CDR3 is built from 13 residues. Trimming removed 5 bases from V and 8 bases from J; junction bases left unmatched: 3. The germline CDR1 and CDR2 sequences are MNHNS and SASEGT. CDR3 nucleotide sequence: TGTGCCAGCAGTAAAGACAGGGATTCACCCCTCCACTTT. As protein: CASSKDRDSPLHF.

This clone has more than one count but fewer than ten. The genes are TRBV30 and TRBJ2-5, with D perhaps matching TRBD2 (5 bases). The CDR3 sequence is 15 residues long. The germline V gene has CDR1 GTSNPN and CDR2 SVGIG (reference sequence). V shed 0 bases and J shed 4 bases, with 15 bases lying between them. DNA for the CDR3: TGTGCCTGGAGTGTAGCAAAAGTAGGGAGAGAGACCCAGTACTTC. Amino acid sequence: CAWSVAKVGRETQYF.

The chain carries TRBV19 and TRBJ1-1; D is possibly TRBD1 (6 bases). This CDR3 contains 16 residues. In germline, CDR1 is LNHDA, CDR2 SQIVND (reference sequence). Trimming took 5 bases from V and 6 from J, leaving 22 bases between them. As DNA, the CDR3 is TGTGCCAGTAGTGGGGGTGCTGCGGGGGCCGTCTCTGAAGCTTTCTTT. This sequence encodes CASSGGAAGAVSEAFF.

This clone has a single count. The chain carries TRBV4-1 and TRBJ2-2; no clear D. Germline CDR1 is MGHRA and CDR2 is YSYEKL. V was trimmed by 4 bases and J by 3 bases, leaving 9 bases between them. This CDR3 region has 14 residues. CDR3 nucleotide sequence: TGCGCCAGCAGCCGACTGGAATACACCGGGGAGCTGTTTTTT. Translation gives CASSRLEYTGELFF.

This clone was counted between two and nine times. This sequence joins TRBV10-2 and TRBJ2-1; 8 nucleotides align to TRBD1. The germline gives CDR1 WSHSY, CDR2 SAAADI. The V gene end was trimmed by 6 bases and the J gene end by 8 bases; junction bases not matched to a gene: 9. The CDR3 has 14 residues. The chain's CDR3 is CASSSSDRGHEQFF. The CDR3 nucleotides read TGCGCCAGCAGCAGCTCTGACAGGGGTCATGAGCAGTTCTTC.

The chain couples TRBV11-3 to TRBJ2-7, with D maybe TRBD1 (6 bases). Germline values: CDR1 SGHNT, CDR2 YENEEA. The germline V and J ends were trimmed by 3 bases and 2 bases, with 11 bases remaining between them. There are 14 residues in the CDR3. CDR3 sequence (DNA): TGTGCCAGCAGCTTTTGGGGGCAGACCTACGAGCAGTACTTC. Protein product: CASSFWGQTYEQYF.

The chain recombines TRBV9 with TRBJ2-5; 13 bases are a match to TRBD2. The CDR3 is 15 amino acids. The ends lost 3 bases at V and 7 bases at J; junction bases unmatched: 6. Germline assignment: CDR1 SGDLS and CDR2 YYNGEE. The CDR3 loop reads CASSDRTSGSATQYF. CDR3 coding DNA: TGTGCCAGCAGCGATAGGACTAGCGGGAGTGCGACCCAGTACTTC.

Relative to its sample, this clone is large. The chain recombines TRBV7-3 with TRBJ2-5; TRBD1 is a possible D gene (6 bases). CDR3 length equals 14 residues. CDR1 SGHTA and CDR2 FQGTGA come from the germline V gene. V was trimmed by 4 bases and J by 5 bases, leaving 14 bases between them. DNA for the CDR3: TGTGCCAGCAGCTCCCAGGGGCGAGGGGAGACCCAGTACTTC. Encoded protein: CASSSQGRGETQYF.

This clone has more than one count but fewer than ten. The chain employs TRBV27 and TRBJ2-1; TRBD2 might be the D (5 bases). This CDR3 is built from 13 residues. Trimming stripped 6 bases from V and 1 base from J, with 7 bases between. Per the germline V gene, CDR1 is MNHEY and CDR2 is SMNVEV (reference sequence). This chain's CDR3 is CASRLESYNEQFF. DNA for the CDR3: TGTGCCAGCAGACTAGAGTCCTACAATGAGCAGTTCTTC.

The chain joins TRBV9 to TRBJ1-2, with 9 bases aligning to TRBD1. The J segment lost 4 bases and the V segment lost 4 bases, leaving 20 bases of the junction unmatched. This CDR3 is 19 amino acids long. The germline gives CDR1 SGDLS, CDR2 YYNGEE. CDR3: CASSPSPTETGGSRYGYTF. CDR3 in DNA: TGTGCCAGCAGCCCCTCTCCTACCGAGACAGGGGGGAGTCGCTATGGCTACACCTTC.

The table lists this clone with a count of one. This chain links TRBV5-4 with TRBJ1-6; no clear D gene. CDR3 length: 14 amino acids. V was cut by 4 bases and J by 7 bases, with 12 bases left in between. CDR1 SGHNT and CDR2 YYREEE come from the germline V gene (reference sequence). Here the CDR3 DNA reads TGTGCCAGCAGCGCTGACATAGGAAATTCACCCCTCCACTTT. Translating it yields CASSADIGNSPLHF.

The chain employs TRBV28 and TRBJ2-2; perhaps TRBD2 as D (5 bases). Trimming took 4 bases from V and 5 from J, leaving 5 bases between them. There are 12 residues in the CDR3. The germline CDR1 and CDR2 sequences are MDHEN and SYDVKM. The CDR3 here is CASSSGTGELFF. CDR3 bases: TGTGCCAGCAGTTCGGGGACCGGGGAGCTGTTTTTT.

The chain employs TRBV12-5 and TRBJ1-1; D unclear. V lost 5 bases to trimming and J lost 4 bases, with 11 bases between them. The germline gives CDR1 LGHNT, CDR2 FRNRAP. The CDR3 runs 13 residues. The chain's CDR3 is CASGPNSGTEAFF. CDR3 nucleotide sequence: TGTGCTAGTGGTCCCAATTCTGGCACTGAAGCTTTCTTT.

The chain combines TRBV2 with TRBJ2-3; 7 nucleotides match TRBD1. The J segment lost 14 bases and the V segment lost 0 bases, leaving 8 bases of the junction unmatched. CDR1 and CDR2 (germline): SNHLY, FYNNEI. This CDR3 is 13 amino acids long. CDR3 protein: CASSEAPGQPLYF. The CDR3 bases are TGTGCCAGCAGTGAAGCCCCGGGACAGCCCCTGTATTTT.

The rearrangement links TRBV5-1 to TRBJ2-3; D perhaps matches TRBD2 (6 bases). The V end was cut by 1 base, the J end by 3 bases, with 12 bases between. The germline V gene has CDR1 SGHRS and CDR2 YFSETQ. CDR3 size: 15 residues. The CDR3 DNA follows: TGCGCCAGCAGCTTGTCGGGGGTTGGAACAGATACGCAGTATTTT. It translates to CASSLSGVGTDTQYF.

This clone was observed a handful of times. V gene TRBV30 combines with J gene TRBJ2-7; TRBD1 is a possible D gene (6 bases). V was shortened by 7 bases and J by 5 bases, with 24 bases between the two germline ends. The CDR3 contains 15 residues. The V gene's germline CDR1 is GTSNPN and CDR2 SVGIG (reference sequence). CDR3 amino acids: CASSPTGQLGHEQYF. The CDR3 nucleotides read TGTGCCTCCTCCCCCACCGGACAGTTGGGGCACGAGCAGTACTTC.

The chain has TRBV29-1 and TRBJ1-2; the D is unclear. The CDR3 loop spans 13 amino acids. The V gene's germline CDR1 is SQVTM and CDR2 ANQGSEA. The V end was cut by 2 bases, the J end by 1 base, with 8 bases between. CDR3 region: CSVERAVNYGYTF. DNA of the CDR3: TGCAGCGTTGAACGAGCAGTTAACTATGGCTACACCTTC.

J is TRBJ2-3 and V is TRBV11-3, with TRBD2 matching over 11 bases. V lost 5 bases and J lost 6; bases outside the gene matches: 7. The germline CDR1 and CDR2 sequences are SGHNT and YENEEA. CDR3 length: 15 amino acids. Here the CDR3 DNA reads TGTGCCAGCAGCCATAGCGGGGGGGCAGTTGATACGCAGTATTTT. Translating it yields CASSHSGGAVDTQYF.

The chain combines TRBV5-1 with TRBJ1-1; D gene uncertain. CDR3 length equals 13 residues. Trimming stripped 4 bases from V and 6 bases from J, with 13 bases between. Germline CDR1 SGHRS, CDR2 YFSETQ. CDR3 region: CASSLARYAEAFF. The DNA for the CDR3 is TGCGCCAGCAGCCTGGCGCGGTACGCTGAAGCTTTCTTT.

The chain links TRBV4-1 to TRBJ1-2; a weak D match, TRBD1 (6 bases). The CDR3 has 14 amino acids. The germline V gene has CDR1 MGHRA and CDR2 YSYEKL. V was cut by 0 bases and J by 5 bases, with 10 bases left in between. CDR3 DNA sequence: TGCGCCAGCAGCCAAGATAGGGGGACATATGGCTACACCTTC. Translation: CASSQDRGTYGYTF.

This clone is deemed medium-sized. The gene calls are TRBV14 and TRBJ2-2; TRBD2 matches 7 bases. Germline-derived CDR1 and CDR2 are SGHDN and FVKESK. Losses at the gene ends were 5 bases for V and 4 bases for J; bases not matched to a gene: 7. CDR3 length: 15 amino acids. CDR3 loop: CASSTLALITGELFF. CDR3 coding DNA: TGTGCCAGCAGCACACTAGCGCTCATCACCGGGGAGCTGTTTTTT.

In DNA form, the CDR3 reads TGTGCCAGCAGCTACCGACCCGGACTAGCGGGGGACCACTACGAGCAGTACTTC. This codes for CASSYRPGLAGDHYEQYF. The J gene is TRBJ2-7, the V gene TRBV7-2, with 13 bases matching TRBD2. CDR1 and CDR2 (germline): SGHTA, FQGNSA. This CDR3 contains 18 residues. V lost 4 bases and J lost 3; bases outside the gene matches: 12.

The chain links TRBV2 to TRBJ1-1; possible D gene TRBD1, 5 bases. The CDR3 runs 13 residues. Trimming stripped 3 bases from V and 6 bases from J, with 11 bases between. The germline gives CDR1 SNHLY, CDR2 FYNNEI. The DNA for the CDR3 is TGTGCCAGCAGTGAGAGGTGGGACGCTGAAGCTTTCTTT. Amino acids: CASSERWDAEAFF.

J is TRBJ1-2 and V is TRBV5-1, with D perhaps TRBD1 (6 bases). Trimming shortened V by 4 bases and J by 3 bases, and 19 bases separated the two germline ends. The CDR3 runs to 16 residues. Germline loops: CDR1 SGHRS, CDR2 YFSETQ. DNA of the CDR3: TGCGCCAGCAGCCTAGGGGCCGGGGGGCAGGACTATGGCTACACCTTC. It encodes CASSLGAGGQDYGYTF.

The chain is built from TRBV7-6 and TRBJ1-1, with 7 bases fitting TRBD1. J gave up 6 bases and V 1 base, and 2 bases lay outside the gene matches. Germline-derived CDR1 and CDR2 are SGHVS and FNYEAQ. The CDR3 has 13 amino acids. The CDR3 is CASSLEGASEAFF. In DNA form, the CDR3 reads TGTGCCAGCAGCTTAGAGGGGGCGTCTGAAGCTTTCTTT.

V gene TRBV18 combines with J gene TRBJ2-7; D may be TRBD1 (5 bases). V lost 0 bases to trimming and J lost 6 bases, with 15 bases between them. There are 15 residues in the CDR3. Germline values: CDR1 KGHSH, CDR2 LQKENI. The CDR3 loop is CASSPPGRVRSEQYF. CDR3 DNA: TGTGCCAGCTCACCACCGGGCAGGGTGAGGTCCGAGCAGTACTTC.

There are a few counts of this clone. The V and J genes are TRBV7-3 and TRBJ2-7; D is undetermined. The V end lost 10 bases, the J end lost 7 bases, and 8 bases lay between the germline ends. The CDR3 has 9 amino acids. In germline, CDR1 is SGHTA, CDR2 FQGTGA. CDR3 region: CATLGEQYF. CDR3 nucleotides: TGTGCCACCTTAGGGGAGCAGTACTTC.

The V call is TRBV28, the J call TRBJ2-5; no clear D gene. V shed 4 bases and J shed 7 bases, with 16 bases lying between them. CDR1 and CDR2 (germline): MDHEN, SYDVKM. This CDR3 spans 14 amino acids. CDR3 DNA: TGTGCCAGCAGTTCCCCCCAGATGTCGCGGACCCAGTACTTC. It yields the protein CASSSPQMSRTQYF.